This entry features one TCR beta chain sequence. The antigen this receptor binds is unknown. There are no base qualities to consult, and no much larger clone falls within one base. Stable Graves' hyperthyroidism was defined as no progression to ophthalmopathy during 18 months of follow-up. The hyperthyroidism patients were between 18 and 65 years old and newly diagnosed, with a disease duration of less than 2 months. Any patient with an uncontrolled infection, another autoimmune disease, pregnancy or lactation was excluded. Clinical symptoms, serum thyroxine and TRAb, thyroid ultrasound, and orbital computed tomography formed the basis for the diagnoses. Ficoll-Paque density gradient centrifugation was used to isolate PBMCs from approximately 10 ml of fresh peripheral blood. Trizol reagent was used to extract total RNA, and RNA quality was then checked on an Agilent 2100 Bioanalyzer. This entry belongs to a study of T cells in Graves' hyperthyroidism and ophthalmopathy (dated by TCRdb to about 2019). Background on the whole study: Peripheral blood samples were taken at the time of initial diagnosis, prior to any treatment. Prospective prediction of ophthalmopathy was tested in an independent validation cohort consisting of 18 hyperthyroidism patients and approximately 16 patients who later progressed to ophthalmopathy. The paper reports TCR Vbeta CDR3 sequencing of roughly 140 peripheral blood samples: fewer than 50 ophthalmopathy, 70 to 85 hyperthyroidism and 17 progressor patients. The approximately 98 discovery patients were randomly divided into training and test sets at a 7:3 ratio. To identify TCR V-J signatures that set the groups apart, the researchers used a discovery cohort of about a hundred patients, made up of around 42 with Graves' ophthalmopathy and some 55 with stable Graves' hyperthyroidism. Thyroid tissue and blood T-cell repertoires from several Graves' hyperthyroidism patients were also compared in the study. Following sampling, methimazole starting at 30 mg daily was given to hyperthyroidism patients, and high-dose intravenous methylprednisolone was given to ophthalmopathy patients.

Beyond this particular receptor, the publication reports: In validation, progression to ophthalmopathy was predicted by the model with 70.59% sensitivity and approximately 78% specificity, a median of roughly 6.4 months before onset. A 13 V-J signature model separated ophthalmopathy from stable hyperthyroidism, with approximately 87% sensitivity and 81.08% specificity in cross-validation and 80%/75% in testing. Most expanded thyroid clonotypes (frequency above 0.001) were also detected in blood, a finding suggesting that blood repertoires may reflect thyroid immune responses. No statistical method was used to set the sample size in advance, and investigators knew the group allocation.

The TCR beta CDR3 regions were amplified from the RNA transcripts. For the first round of RT-PCR on the TCR CDR3, the HTBI primer set was used together with the Qiagen OneStep RT-PCR kit. Libraries were constructed in a second round of multiplex PCR, after which size selection and purification were carried out. Paired-end sequencing of the libraries was performed with 100 bp reads on an Illumina HiSeq2000. As for how the authors treated the data: SOAPnuke was used to process the raw data, throwing out any read that contained adapters or uncalled bases, had a mean Phred below 15, or lacked an exact constant-primer or identifier match. High-quality paired reads were merged with COPE v1.2.5, and unique nucleotide sequences were defined as clonotypes. Clonotypes were aligned to IMGT TRBV, TRBD and TRBJ reference segments using MiTCR v1.1. Only V-J combinations with frequency above 0.0001, covering about 99% of repertoires, were analysed. The TCS score was defined as the ratio of F50 (clonal expansion) to E x V (chaos), calculated using BLOSUM62-based TCRdist between CDR3 peptides within each V-J. Welch's t-statistics and random forest reduced fewer than 550 V-J features to roughly 13, which were used in a naive Bayes classifier (R e1071). The similarity between thyroid and blood repertoires was quantified using the Morisita-Horn index. In TCRdb, the public reads were trimmed at Q25 with fastp and aligned with MiXCR, with productive beta chains retained. Every entry covers one CDR3 protein and lists the most common genes and DNA from its rows. The V and J calls shown here were made by TCRdb, not taken from the authors' results. The sample table contains 800,000 or so distinct CDR3 sequences; only one count was recorded for roughly 40% of them. The leading ten clones occupy 7% to 10% of the sample.

Sequencing was carried out using blood. This TCR came from a man aged 18 to 30 with Graves' hyperthyroidism.

The nucleotides are TGTGCCAGCAGCTTAGAAGGGACAGGGGGGTGGTACGGCTACACCTTC. The encoded protein is CASSLEGTGGWYGYTF. Recombination connected TRBV7-2 to TRBJ1-2, with 11 bases matching TRBD1. Trimming leaves V shorter by 1 base and J shorter by 8 bases, with the junction holding 9 bases beyond the gene matches. Its CDR3 holds 16 amino acids, cysteine through phenylalanine. The entry retains the CDR3 DNA only, 48 bases that are in frame from base 1. Based on the germline V gene, the CDR1 and CDR2 sequences are SGHTA and FQGNSA.